The clone carrying this T cell receptor beta chain has more than one count but fewer than ten. Antigen unknown. The study reverse transcribed the entire isolated RNA, so it sequenced expressed TCRB transcripts. Only in-frame clones appear in the TCRdb table, and some are missing; sequencing was by immunoSEQ multiplex PCR. The data show 640,000 or so clones, around an eighth seen once. The CDR3 runs to 15 residues. V was shortened by 3 bases and J by 2 bases, with 8 bases between the two germline ends. CDR1 is MDHEN, CDR2 SYDVKM, per germline. The source of the sample is a study of beta chain features in type 1 diabetes. Findings and caveats of the study: Shortening of TCRB CDR3s, moderate but significant, appeared in all four CD4+ subsets of Type 1 diabetes patients.

The receptor was derived from a man aged 18 to 35 with type 1 diabetes. V and J are TRBV28 and TRBJ2-6; D is uncertain. Sequenced input: naive CD4+ T cells from blood. CDR3 nucleotides: TGTGCCAGCAGTTTCCCCTCCCCTGGGGCCAACGTCCTGACTTTC. Its translation is CASSFPSPGANVLTF.